Following are 24 T cell receptor beta chains from one sample sequenced in a study of B cell selection in AIRE deficiency. Conventional CD4 T cells were sorted as CD4+CD127+ cells. This table comes from immunoSEQ multiplex PCR, and its TCRdb copy is limited to in-frame clones, with some not included. The sample carries fewer than 30,000 clones, roughly 95% recorded once. Specimen: CD4+CD127+ conventional T cells sorted from PBMCs. Receptors were obtained from a human donor in good health.

The V call is TRBV7-6, the J call TRBJ2-2, with 10 bases identical to TRBD2. With 3 bases clipped from V and 4 bases from J, the junction kept 2 bases outside the gene matches. The CDR3 length is 15 residues. In germline, CDR1 is SGHVS, CDR2 FNYEAQ. In DNA, the CDR3 is TGTGCCAGCAGCTTCCGGACTAGCGGCACCGGGGAGCTGTTTTTT. It codes for CASSFRTSGTGELFF.

The rearrangement links TRBV6-5 to TRBJ2-3; TRBD1 might be the D (6 bases). The CDR3 covers 15 residues. Trimming took 4 bases from V and 0 from J, leaving 11 bases between them. Per the germline V gene, CDR1 is MNHEY and CDR2 is SVGAGI. CDR3 nucleotide sequence: TGTGCCAGCAGTTCGCCGGACAGTAGCACAGATACGCAGTATTTT. Its translation is CASSSPDSSTDTQYF.

The chain recombines TRBV4-3 with TRBJ1-2; maybe TRBD1 (5 bases). The CDR3 contains 16 residues. Germline V CDR1 and CDR2: LGHNA, YSLEER. Trimming took 0 bases from V and 4 from J, leaving 15 bases between them. CDR3: CASSQDGGGLVYGYTF. CDR3 in DNA: TGCGCCAGCAGCCAAGATGGCGGGGGTCTTGTCTATGGCTACACCTTC.

The gene calls are TRBV2 and TRBJ2-5, with 7 bases matching TRBD1. The CDR3 is 16 amino acids. Unmatched junction bases numbered 7, after V lost 0 bases and J lost 3 bases. The germline V gene encodes CDR1 SNHLY and CDR2 FYNNEI. The CDR3: CASSEALWDREETQYF. The CDR3 region has the DNA TGTGCCAGCAGTGAAGCCCTATGGGACAGAGAAGAGACCCAGTACTTC.

This clone was seen once. The gene calls are TRBV25-1 and TRBJ2-1; 8 nucleotides agree with TRBD2. The CDR3 is 16 residues long. The germline V gene encodes CDR1 MGHDK and CDR2 SYGVNS. J lost 7 bases, V lost 5 bases, and 13 bases had no gene match. The CDR3 sequence: CASSSLAGPAGNEQFF. CDR3 bases: TGTGCCAGCAGTTCCCTAGCGGGCCCTGCCGGGAATGAGCAGTTCTTC.

This sequence joins TRBV27 and TRBJ2-5, with D perhaps matching TRBD1 (6 bases). Germline V gives CDR1 MNHEY, CDR2 SMNVEV (reference sequence). The CDR3 is 12 residues long. V shed 5 bases and J shed 5 bases, with 9 bases lying between them. The CDR3: CASSTGMETQYF. CDR3 DNA: TGTGCCAGCAGTACAGGGATGGAGACCCAGTACTTC.

The chain employs TRBV11-1 and TRBJ2-2; D is ambiguous. Germline assignment: CDR1 SGHAT and CDR2 FQDESV (reference sequence). Trimming left V 3 bases short and J 5 bases short, with 13 bases between. This CDR3 has 15 amino acids. The CDR3 region is CASSFLYSRTGELFF. The CDR3 DNA reads TGTGCCAGCAGCTTCTTGTACTCGAGAACCGGGGAGCTGTTTTTT.

V and J are TRBV5-1 and TRBJ1-1, with 7 positions matching TRBD1. The CDR3 totals 14 residues. Looked up from germline, CDR1 is SGHRS and CDR2 is YFSETQ. After removal of 4 bases from V and 7 bases from J, the junction contained 10 bases not matched to a gene. The CDR3 coding sequence is TGCGCCAGCAGCATTCAAATGGGACAGAATGAAGCTTTCTTT. Translating it yields CASSIQMGQNEAFF. Together with reference TRBV5-1 and TRBJ1-1, the CDR3 gives the full variable domain: KAGVTQTPRYLIKTRGQQVTLSCSPISGHRSVSWYQQTPGQGLQFLFEYFSETQRNKGNFPGRFSGRQFSNSRSEMNVSTLELGDSALYLCASSIQMGQNEAFFGQGTRLTVV.

In its sample, this clone was seen once. The chain combines TRBV6-5 with TRBJ2-2; D is unresolved. The CDR3 covers 13 residues. Germline V gene data show CDR1 as MNHEY and CDR2 as SVGAGI. Trimming pared 8 bases from V and 4 bases from J, leaving 11 bases between. The CDR3 coding sequence is TGTGCCAGCTCACCAATAATCACCGGGGAGCTGTTTTTT. Residues: CASSPIITGELFF.

This chain joins TRBV5-4 and TRBJ2-1, with D possibly being TRBD1 or TRBD2 (7 bases each). V was pared by 5 bases and J by 7 bases, with 25 bases between. This CDR3 has 17 residues. Germline V lookup: CDR1 SGHNT, CDR2 YYREEE (reference sequence). CDR3 sequence reads: CASSTAGTAFGGNEQFF. For the CDR3, the DNA is TGTGCCAGCAGTACGGCCGGGACAGCATTCGGGGGGAATGAGCAGTTCTTC.

The chain uses TRBV18 and TRBJ2-7; tentatively, D is TRBD2 (5 bases). Germline V gives CDR1 KGHSH, CDR2 LQKENI. The CDR3 has 13 amino acids. The germline V and J ends were trimmed by 1 base and 8 bases, with 12 bases remaining between them. CDR3 sequence (DNA): TGTGCCAGCTCACCACGGGCGGAGGAGAAGCAGTACTTC. This gives the protein CASSPRAEEKQYF.

In this sample, this clone turned up once. The CDR3 reads CASSPPISGSTGELFF. The DNA of the CDR3 is TGTGCCAGCTCACCACCAATTAGCGGGTCTACCGGGGAGCTGTTTTTT. The rearrangement uses TRBV18 and TRBJ2-2; 7 positions agree with TRBD2. J gave up 5 bases and V 0 bases, and 6 bases lay outside the gene matches. Germline values: CDR1 KGHSH, CDR2 LQKENI. The CDR3 is 16 amino acids.

In regard to this clone: At one boundary the junction diverges from the germline segment, which might be a read error. The chain is built from TRBV30 and TRBJ2-5; D is undetermined. The CDR3 covers 11 residues. CDR1 and CDR2 (germline): GTSNPN, SVGIG (reference sequence). DNA of the CDR3: TGTGCCTGGGCCCACCAGGAGACCCAGTACTTC. It codes for CAWAHQETQYF. The full variable domain, rest sourced from reference TRBV30 and TRBJ2-5, is SQTIHQWPATLVQPVGSPLSLECTVEGTSNPNLYWYRQAAGRGLQLLFYSVGIGQISSEVPQNLSASRPQDRQFILSSKKLLLSDSGFYLCAWAHQETQYFGPGTRLLVL.

The chain has TRBV28 and TRBJ1-2, with unresolved D. The CDR3 is 15 residues long. Germline assignment: CDR1 MDHEN and CDR2 SYDVKM. V was trimmed by 3 bases and J by 6 bases, leaving 17 bases between them. CDR3 residues: CASSFFRGRFDGYTF. DNA for the CDR3: TGTGCCAGCAGTTTCTTCAGAGGAAGATTCGATGGCTACACCTTC.

Concerning this clone: The same CDR3 also results from other DNA sequences found in this sample. The V gene is TRBV4-3, the J gene TRBJ2-7; 13 bases match TRBD2. The CDR3 runs 15 residues. V lost 1 base and J lost 3; bases outside the gene matches: 0. Germline V gene lookup returns CDR1 LGHNA and CDR2 YSLEER. The CDR3 bases are TGCGCCAGCAGCCAAGGACTAGCGGGAGGCTACGAGCAGTACTTC. Translating it yields CASSQGLAGGYEQYF.

The J gene is TRBJ1-3, the V gene TRBV6-1; D is undetermined. This CDR3 comprises 14 residues. Germline loops: CDR1 MNHNS, CDR2 SASEGT. V lost 5 bases and J 0 bases, leaving 8 bases between the germline ends. The CDR3, as DNA: TGTGCCAGCAGTCCTCGATCCTCTGGAAACACCATATATTTT. Translating it yields CASSPRSSGNTIYF.

The genes are TRBV7-2 and TRBJ2-7; 7 bases fit TRBD2. With V trimmed by 4 bases and J by 2 bases, 8 bases remained unmatched. In germline, CDR1 is SGHTA, CDR2 FQGNSA. The CDR3 runs to 15 residues. CDR3 amino acids: CASSSAVGRAYEQYF. CDR3 coding DNA: TGTGCCAGCAGCTCTGCGGTGGGGAGGGCCTACGAGCAGTACTTC.

The rearrangement uses TRBV10-3 and TRBJ2-5, with D hard to call. From germline, CDR1 is ENHRY and CDR2 SYGVKD. CDR3 length: 12 amino acids. V was cut by 3 bases and J by 3 bases, with 5 bases left in between. This CDR3 is CAISEKEETQYF. The DNA for the CDR3 is TGTGCCATCAGTGAAAAGGAAGAGACCCAGTACTTC.

V and J are TRBV5-5 and TRBJ1-3; D call uncertain. Trimming cost V 3 bases and J 0 bases, with 4 bases left between them. From germline, CDR1 is SGHKS and CDR2 YYEKEE (reference sequence). This CDR3 comprises 13 residues. CDR3 sequence reads: CASSSLSGNTIYF. In nucleotides, the CDR3 is TGTGCCAGCAGCTCTCTCTCTGGAAACACCATATATTTT.

This clone showed up just a few times. This chain links TRBV6-5 with TRBJ1-6; D might be TRBD1 (5 bases). V was clipped by 2 bases and J by 10 bases, with 12 bases between them. This CDR3 has 14 residues. Germline-derived CDR1 and CDR2 are MNHEY and SVGAGI. CDR3 loop: CASSYGDLNSPLHF. CDR3 DNA: TGTGCCAGCAGTTACGGGGACCTAAACTCACCCCTCCACTTT.

The J gene is TRBJ2-3, the V gene TRBV11-2; weak D call: TRBD1 (6 bases). The CDR3 loop spans 16 amino acids. CDR1 and CDR2 (germline): SGHAT, FQNNGV. V was cut by 7 bases and J by 0 bases, with 17 bases left in between. The CDR3 nucleotides are TGTGCCAGCACCCTAGTGGGGGCGCGAAGCACAGATACGCAGTATTTT. Translating gives CASTLVGARSTDTQYF.

This clone occurred a few times. The chain is built from TRBV6-4 and TRBJ2-2; possibly TRBD1 or TRBD2 for D (5 bases each). Trimming shortened V by 6 bases and J by 1 base, and 6 bases separated the two germline ends. This CDR3 contains 13 residues. Germline V CDR1 and CDR2: MRHNA, SNTAGT. The CDR3 loop is CASRGENTGELFF. For the CDR3, the DNA is TGTGCCAGCAGGGGGGAGAACACCGGGGAGCTGTTTTTT.

The chain is built from TRBV7-8 and TRBJ2-3, with 9 bases lining up with TRBD2. Germline V gene sequence: CDR1 SGHVS, CDR2 FQNEAQ. Trimming removed 11 bases from V and 3 bases from J; junction bases left unmatched: 6. The length of the CDR3 is 13 residues. In DNA form, the CDR3 reads TGTGCCTTACGTAGCGGGAGAACAGATACGCAGTATTTT. This gives the protein CALRSGRTDTQYF.

The chain is built from TRBV29-1 and TRBJ2-2; D gene uncertain. Trimming left V 4 bases short and J 4 bases short, with 10 bases between. Germline V gene data show CDR1 as SQVTM and CDR2 as ANQGSEA. The CDR3 has 13 amino acids. CDR3 sequence (DNA): TGCAGCGTTGTTAAGGGCGGCACCGGGGAGCTGTTTTTT. Its translation is CSVVKGGTGELFF.